This TCR beta chain was recovered during a study of blood T cell repertoires in COVID-19. Assay: immunoSEQ multiplex PCR; the TCRdb copy retains only in-frame clones and omits some. The repertoire holds about 270,000 clones, with over 80% as singletons. Germline V CDR1 and CDR2: MNHEY, SMNVEV (reference sequence). This CDR3 has 15 amino acids. Losses at the gene ends were 5 bases for V and 4 bases for J; bases not matched to a gene: 8. This receptor was taken from a woman between 25 and 40 years old with acute COVID-19. The source material was PBMCs or T cells enriched from blood (not recorded which). The J gene is TRBJ1-1, the V gene TRBV27; TRBD1 agrees at 9 bases. In DNA form, the CDR3 reads TGTGCCAGCAGTATGGGGGACAGGGTGGGCACTGAAGCTTTCTTT. Translation gives CASSMGDRVGTEAFF.